A selection of T cell receptor beta chains follows, all from one sample in a study of cytomegalovirus exposure and HLA in healthy donors. Repertoires were generated with immunoSEQ multiplex PCR, while TCRdb's copy carries only in-frame clones and drops some. The data contain 130,000 to 150,000 clones, about 90% of them singletons. Material: PBMCs. These receptors all come from a woman aged 25 to 39 in good health and CMV-seropositive. Both conserved end residues are trimmed from each CDR3.

V: TRBV25-1
J: TRBJ2-2
CDR3: ASSGTGGTGELF

V: TRBV10-3
J: TRBJ2-3
CDR3: AISDPSGGRTDTQY

V: TRBV28
J: TRBJ1-5
CDR3: ASSLDRVGGYSNQPQH

V: TRBV2
J: TRBJ1-6
CDR3: ASIRERSRNSPLH

V: TRBV7-9
J: TRBJ2-3
CDR3: ASSSTLTASTDTQY

V: TRBV28
J: TRBJ1-2
CDR3: ASSFPDRTRYGYT

V: TRBV7-2
J: TRBJ1-5
CDR3: ASSLVPGKNNQPQH

V: TRBV6-6
J: TRBJ1-1
CDR3: ASSYSRNMNTEAF

V: TRBV5-4
J: TRBJ1-6
CDR3: ASSLRQGGSPLH

V: TRBV28
J: TRBJ2-7
CDR3: ASSPRTASSSYEQY

V: TRBV6-1
J: TRBJ1-5
CDR3: ASSEWRASGNQPQH

V: TRBV12-5
J: TRBJ1-1
CDR3: ASGFSAGYTEAF

V: TRBV15
J: TRBJ1-4
CDR3: ATSSLTGQHGEKLF

V: TRBV28
J: TRBJ1-3
CDR3: ASSSPGTGLGTIY

V: TRBV28
J: TRBJ2-5
CDR3: ASNLRGLQETQY

V: TRBV5-1
J: TRBJ2-2
CDR3: ASSPGQGPGELF

V: TRBV12-5
J: TRBJ2-5
CDR3: ASGLVRDGRAPYQETQY

V: TRBV4-1
J: TRBJ2-5
CDR3: ASSQQWGQGETQY

V: TRBV4-1
J: TRBJ2-7
CDR3: ASSQGPSYEQY

V: TRBV7-6
J: TRBJ2-7
CDR3: ASSLLAGRLYEQY

V: TRBV19
J: TRBJ1-2
CDR3: ASSMVPGTGSGYT

V: TRBV29-1
J: TRBJ1-2
CDR3: SVEGTGVNYGYT

V: TRBV11-2
J: TRBJ2-7
CDR3: ASSRDFSSYEQY

V: TRBV27
J: TRBJ2-5
CDR3: ASSLTSGGKGTQY

V: TRBV4-1
J: TRBJ2-1
CDR3: ASSQDTSGGAYNEQF

V: TRBV25-1
J: TRBJ2-7
CDR3: ASSESTGPYEQY

V: TRBV5-1
J: TRBJ2-5
CDR3: ASSNTGFETQY

V: TRBV10-3
J: TRBJ1-4
CDR3: ATNRAENEKLF

V: TRBV5-4
J: TRBJ2-1
CDR3: ASSPGGEGYEQF

V: TRBV5-4
J: TRBJ1-4
CDR3: ASSPGQNEKLF

V: TRBV7-9
J: TRBJ2-5
CDR3: ASSFGRETQY

V: TRBV2
J: TRBJ1-1
CDR3: ASSDEDMVNPEAF

V: TRBV5-4
J: TRBJ2-5
CDR3: ASSPEGGRETQY

V: TRBV7-9
J: TRBJ1-1
CDR3: ASSFRGQMNTEAF

V: TRBV7-3
J: TRBJ2-3
CDR3: ASSLAGGTQY

V: TRBV5-1
J: TRBJ2-2
CDR3: ASSLGTGDTGELF

V: TRBV2
J: TRBJ2-1
CDR3: ASEERTGLNEQF

V: TRBV7-8
J: TRBJ2-5
CDR3: ASTQRVQGSRETQY

V: TRBV6-1
J: TRBJ1-1
CDR3: ASSETGNTEAF

V: TRBV15
J: TRBJ2-7
CDR3: ATSRTENYEQY

V: TRBV7-9
J: TRBJ2-5
CDR3: ASSARGSGTQY

V: TRBV11-2
J: TRBJ2-1
CDR3: ASSQVGTSGSTEQF

V: TRBV11-2
J: TRBJ2-7
CDR3: ASTSRTSGGDPYEQY

V: TRBV2
J: TRBJ2-3
CDR3: ASSEVGVGGGRTDTQY

V: TRBV6-1
J: TRBJ2-7
CDR3: ASSDPRLAGDEQY